The 21 T cell receptor beta chains given below trace back to one sample, sequenced in a study of cytotoxic CD8 clonotypes in ibrutinib-treated CLL. Assay: immunoSEQ multiplex PCR; the TCRdb copy retains only in-frame clones and omits some. The sample has 300,000 to 400,000 clones, about 64% seen once. The source material was PBMCs, sampled after 36 months of ibrutinib treatment. Source of these receptors: a human donor with chronic lymphocytic leukemia.

The J gene is TRBJ2-2, the V gene TRBV12-5; TRBD1 aligns across 8 bases. The CDR3 loop spans 17 amino acids. V dropped 2 bases and J dropped 3; count of bases not matched to a gene: 8. Germline loops: CDR1 LGHNT, CDR2 FRNRAP. The DNA of the CDR3 is TGTGCTAGTGGTTTGATAACAGGGGGAAGGTACACCGGGGAGCTGTTTTTT. Protein product: CASGLITGGRYTGELFF.

This chain uses TRBV29-1 with TRBJ2-3; 8 positions match TRBD1. Per germline, CDR1 SQVTM and CDR2 ANQGSEA. This CDR3 is built from 13 residues. The junction had 9 bases not matched to a gene; V was cut back by 7 bases and J by 6 bases. The CDR3 reads CSAGLTGGDTQYF. As DNA, the CDR3 is TGCAGCGCCGGGCTAACAGGGGGGGATACGCAGTATTTT.

This clone occurred a few times. J is TRBJ2-5 and V is TRBV11-2; D may be TRBD1 (6 bases). Germline V CDR1 and CDR2: SGHAT, FQNNGV. The CDR3 covers 12 residues. Trimming left V 5 bases short and J 7 bases short, with 11 bases between. The CDR3 sequence is CASSPGVGTQYF. CDR3 coding DNA: TGTGCCAGCAGCCCAGGGGTGGGGACCCAGTACTTC.

The chain joins TRBV29-1 to TRBJ2-3; D is uncertain. Germline values: CDR1 SQVTM, CDR2 ANQGSEA. V gave up 4 bases and J gave up 2 bases, with 13 bases separating them. The CDR3 covers 14 residues. This CDR3 is CSVVGRQLTDTQYF. The CDR3 nucleotides are TGCAGCGTTGTCGGGCGGCAACTCACAGATACGCAGTATTTT.

This chain links TRBV7-2 with TRBJ2-3, with D hard to call. The CDR3 spans 13 residues. Trimming took 2 bases from V and 6 from J, leaving 9 bases between them. Germline CDR1 and CDR2: SGHTA and FQGNSA. The CDR3 is CASSLLSGDTQYF. The CDR3 region has the DNA TGTGCCAGCAGCTTACTATCCGGGGATACGCAGTATTTT.

This clone was detected a few times. V is TRBV18 and J is TRBJ1-5; D is uncertain. The ends were cut back, 1 base at V and 4 bases at J, with 5 bases in the middle. From germline, CDR1 is KGHSH and CDR2 LQKENI. The CDR3 consists of 13 residues. The DNA for the CDR3 is TGTGCCAGCTCACCACTCGAAAATCAGCCCCAGCATTTT. Translation: CASSPLENQPQHF. Full variable domain (outside the CDR3, taken from reference TRBV18 and TRBJ1-5): NAGVMQNPRHLVRRRGQEARLRCSPMKGHSHVYWYRQLPEEGLKFMVYLQKENIIDESGMPKERFSAEFPKEGPSILRIQQVVRGDSAAYFCASSPLENQPQHFGDGTRLSIL.

The V call is TRBV19, the J call TRBJ2-7; 10 nucleotides match TRBD2. Germline CDR1 LNHDA, CDR2 SQIVND (reference sequence). The CDR3 extends over 16 amino acids. The V gene end was trimmed by 2 bases and the J gene end by 6 bases; junction bases not matched to a gene: 10. In DNA, the CDR3 is TGTGCCAGTAGTATACCCAGACTAGCGGGTAAGGTCGAGCAGTACTTC. Translating gives CASSIPRLAGKVEQYF.

The chain has TRBV5-1 and TRBJ2-3; D tentatively fits TRBD1 or TRBD2 (6 bases each). V was shortened by 0 bases and J by 0 bases, with 11 bases between the two germline ends. The length of the CDR3 is 16 residues. Germline V gene data show CDR1 as SGHRS and CDR2 as YFSETQ. The CDR3 protein is CASSLEGGRSTDTQYF. DNA of the CDR3: TGCGCCAGCAGCTTGGAGGGGGGTAGGAGCACAGATACGCAGTATTTT.

There are a few counts of this clone. In the same sample, other DNA sequences code for this CDR3. V usage is TRBV5-1 and J usage is TRBJ1-1; D is ambiguous. The CDR3 covers 14 residues. Trimming stripped 0 bases from V and 0 bases from J, with 6 bases between. Looked up from germline, CDR1 is SGHRS and CDR2 is YFSETQ. In DNA, the CDR3 is TGCGCCAGCAGCTTGGGAGGGTTGAACACTGAAGCTTTCTTT. This gives the protein CASSLGGLNTEAFF.

The V gene is TRBV9, the J gene TRBJ2-1; D is unresolved. The germline V gene encodes CDR1 SGDLS and CDR2 YYNGEE. This CDR3 spans 17 amino acids. The germline V and J ends were trimmed by 0 bases and 6 bases, with 19 bases remaining between them. The CDR3 here is CASSVDWSGSNTNEQFF. CDR3 sequence (DNA): TGTGCCAGCAGCGTAGACTGGTCGGGCAGCAACACCAATGAGCAGTTCTTC.

The V gene is TRBV9, the J gene TRBJ2-1; 11 bases are a match to TRBD2. Germline CDR1 reads SGDLS; CDR2 reads YYNGEE. J gave up 4 bases and V 0 bases, and 3 bases lay outside the gene matches. The CDR3 totals 16 residues. CDR3 nucleotide sequence: TGTGCCAGCAGCGTAGGAGCTAGCGGGGGGTACAATGAGCAGTTCTTC. Its translation: CASSVGASGGYNEQFF.

The chain has TRBV5-4 and TRBJ2-5; 7 nucleotides agree with TRBD2. The CDR3 length is 16 residues. The trim removed 2 bases at V and 4 bases at J, leaving 11 bases unmatched. Germline CDR1 is SGHNT and CDR2 is YYREEE (reference sequence). The CDR3 loop reads CASSFKGLDGRETQYF. CDR3 DNA: TGTGCCAGCAGCTTTAAAGGACTAGACGGAAGAGAGACCCAGTACTTC. The variable domain in full, with the rest retrieved from reference TRBV5-4 and TRBJ2-5, is ETGVTQSPTHLIKTRGQQVTLRCSSQSGHNTVSWYQQALGQGPQFIFQYYREEENGRGNFPPRFSGLQFPNYSSELNVNALELDDSALYLCASSFKGLDGRETQYFGPGTRLLVL.

V is TRBV7-6 and J is TRBJ2-2; a possible D gene is TRBD2 (5 bases). The CDR3 loop spans 12 amino acids. CDR1 and CDR2 from the germline V gene are SGHVS and FNYEAQ. The V end lost 8 bases, the J end lost 1 base, and 5 bases lay between the germline ends. The CDR3 reads CASGGNTGELFF. CDR3 bases: TGTGCCAGCGGAGGGAACACCGGGGAGCTGTTTTTT. Combining the CDR3 with reference TRBV7-6 and TRBJ2-2 gives the whole variable domain GAGVSQSPRYKVTKRGQDVALRCDPISGHVSLYWYRQALGQGPEFLTYFNYEAQQDKSGLPNDRFSAERPEGSISTLTIQRTEQRDSAMYRCASGGNTGELFFGEGSRLTVL.

The V gene is TRBV6-6, the J gene TRBJ2-7, with D maybe TRBD2 (5 bases). V was pared by 2 bases and J by 0 bases, with 8 bases between. Germline assignment: CDR1 MNHNY and CDR2 SVGAGI (reference sequence). The CDR3 sequence is 14 residues long. CDR3 DNA sequence: TGTGCCAGCAGTTACGGCCTAGCCTCCTACGAGCAGTACTTC. Its protein product is CASSYGLASYEQYF.

The J gene is TRBJ2-6, the V gene TRBV5-1, with D unclear. Germline V gene sequence: CDR1 SGHRS, CDR2 YFSETQ. This CDR3 has 19 residues. Trimming pared 5 bases from V and 0 bases from J, leaving 21 bases between. CDR3 loop: CASRDIIGSPSSGANVLTF. In DNA, the CDR3 is TGCGCCAGCAGGGATATAATTGGGTCCCCGAGCTCTGGGGCCAACGTCCTGACTTTC.

This clone was observed a few times. The CDR3 here is CAIPGTGDTGELFF. CDR3 nucleotide sequence: TGTGCCATTCCCGGGACAGGGGACACCGGGGAGCTGTTTTTT. The gene calls are TRBV10-3 and TRBJ2-2, with TRBD1 matching 10 bases. V dropped 9 bases and J dropped 3; count of bases not matched to a gene: 4. The germline V gene encodes CDR1 ENHRY and CDR2 SYGVKD. This CDR3 region has 14 residues.

This clone occurred a few times. The chain couples TRBV27 to TRBJ1-4, with D unclear. CDR3 length equals 14 residues. V shed 4 bases and J shed 11 bases, with 17 bases lying between them. The germline CDR1 and CDR2 sequences are MNHEY and SMNVEV (reference sequence). This CDR3 reads CASSSLSKGMKLFF. The CDR3 coding sequence is TGTGCCAGCAGTTCACTAAGCAAAGGGATGAAACTGTTTTTT.

The CDR3 is CASSIGGPTGELFF. DNA of the CDR3: TGTGCCAGTAGTATTGGGGGACCCACCGGGGAGCTGTTTTTT. The chain is built from TRBV19 and TRBJ2-2; D may match TRBD1 or TRBD2 (5 bases each). Trimming removed 3 bases from V and 4 bases from J, with 9 bases in between. Germline loops: CDR1 LNHDA, CDR2 SQIVND (reference sequence). The CDR3 runs to 14 residues.

The rearrangement links TRBV28 to TRBJ2-3, with D tentatively TRBD1 (6 bases). This CDR3 is built from 16 residues. V was trimmed by 6 bases and J by 0 bases, leaving 16 bases between them. The germline CDR1 and CDR2 sequences are MDHEN and SYDVKM. CDR3 amino acids: CASSRPMGASTDTQYF. The CDR3 bases are TGTGCCAGCAGCCGACCAATGGGGGCGAGCACAGATACGCAGTATTTT.

The sample holds one count of this clone. One junction end does not reproduce the germline sequence, and a read error may be involved. Other nucleotide sequences from this sample produce the same CDR3. The chain employs TRBV18 and TRBJ1-5; a possible D gene is TRBD1 (6 bases). Germline-derived CDR1 and CDR2 are KGHSH and LQKENI. The CDR3 extends over 13 amino acids. The CDR3 region is CASSPQGDQPQHF. In nucleotides, the CDR3 is TGTGCCAGCTCGCCACAGGGAGATCAGCCCCAGCATTTT.

The V and J genes are TRBV6-1 and TRBJ2-1; 8 bases align to TRBD2. The trim removed 4 bases at V and 7 bases at J, leaving 15 bases unmatched. The CDR3 is 17 residues long. CDR1 MNHNS and CDR2 SASEGT come from the germline V gene. The CDR3 sequence: CASSAIRLIAGMNEQFF. The CDR3 nucleotides read TGTGCCAGCAGTGCCATTAGGTTAATAGCGGGAATGAATGAGCAGTTCTTC.